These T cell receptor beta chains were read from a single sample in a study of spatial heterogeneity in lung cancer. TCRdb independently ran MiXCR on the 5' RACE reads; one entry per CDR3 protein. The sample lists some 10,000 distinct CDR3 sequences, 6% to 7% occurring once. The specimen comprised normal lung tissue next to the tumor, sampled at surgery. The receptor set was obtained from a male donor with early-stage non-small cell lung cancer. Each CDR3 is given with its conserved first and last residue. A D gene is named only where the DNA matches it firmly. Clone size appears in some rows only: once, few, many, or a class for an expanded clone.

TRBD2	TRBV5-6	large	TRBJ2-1	CASSSGLADEQFF	TGTGCCAGCAGCTCCGGACTAGCAGATGAGCAGTTCTTC
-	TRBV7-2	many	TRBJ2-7	CASSSWGRGDEQYF	TGTGCCAGCAGCTCCTGGGGGAGGGGGGACGAGCAGTACTTC
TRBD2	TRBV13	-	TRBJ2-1	CASSPPPGLAGLSSYNEQFF	TGTGCCAGCAGCCCCCCTCCGGGACTAGCGGGGTTGAGCTCCTACAATGAGCAGTTCTTC
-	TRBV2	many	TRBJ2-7	CASSLSPVWEQYF	TGTGCCAGCAGCCTCTCGCCTGTCTGGGAGCAGTACTTC
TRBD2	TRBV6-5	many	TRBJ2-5	CASSYLAPGLADQETQYF	TGTGCCAGCAGTTACTTAGCCCCGGGACTAGCGGATCAAGAGACCCAGTACTTC
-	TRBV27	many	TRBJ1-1	CASSRQVPMNTEAFF	TGTGCCAGCAGTCGACAGGTCCCTATGAACACTGAAGCTTTCTTT
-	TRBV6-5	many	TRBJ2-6	CASSYGSGANVLTF	TGTGCCAGCAGTTACGGTAGTGGGGCCAACGTCCTGACTTTC
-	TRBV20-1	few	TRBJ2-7	CSAPRDYEQYF	TGCAGTGCTCCCCGGGACTACGAGCAGTACTTC
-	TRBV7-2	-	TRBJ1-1	CASSLARENTEAFF	TGTGCCAGCAGCTTAGCGCGGGAGAACACTGAAGCTTTCTTT
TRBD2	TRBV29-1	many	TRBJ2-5	CSVASSGFPETQYF	TGCAGCGTTGCATCTAGCGGGTTTCCGGAGACCCAGTACTTC
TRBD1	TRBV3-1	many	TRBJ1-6	CASSPGTGRNSPLHF	TGTGCCAGCAGCCCGGGGACAGGGCGAAATTCACCCCTCCACTTT
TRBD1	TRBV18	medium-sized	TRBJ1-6	CASSQGAVNSPLHF	TGTGCCAGCTCACAGGGGGCTGTGAATTCACCCCTCCACTTT